Sequencing of this T cell receptor (beta chain) was carried out in a study of shared clonotypes between healthy human individuals. The method was immunoSEQ multiplex PCR; TCRdb's version includes in-frame clones alone and lacks a portion of them. This sample has about 2.4 million clones; under 95% occur once, and the top ten carry approximately 0.37%. Germline values: CDR1 MDHEN, CDR2 SYDVKM. The CDR3 runs 16 residues. V shed 5 bases and J shed 2 bases, with 16 bases lying between them. The chain uses TRBV28 and TRBJ1-5; D perhaps matches TRBD1 (5 bases). This TCR was recovered from a young man in good health. Some clones in this sample may be carry-over from other donors' samples. Input material: naive CD4+ T cells from PBMCs. Subset noted: CD45RA+ positively selected. CDR3 protein: CASSKGGAFGNQPQHF. Written as DNA, the CDR3 is TGTGCCAGCAGTAAGGGCGGGGCTTTTGGCAATCAGCCCCAGCATTTT. Full variable domain (outside the CDR3, taken from reference TRBV28 and TRBJ1-5): DVKVTQSSRYLVKRTGEKVFLECVQDMDHENMFWYRQDPGLGLRLIYFSYDVKMKEKGDIPEGYSVSREKKERFSLILESASTNQTSMYLCASSKGGAFGNQPQHFGDGTRLSIL.